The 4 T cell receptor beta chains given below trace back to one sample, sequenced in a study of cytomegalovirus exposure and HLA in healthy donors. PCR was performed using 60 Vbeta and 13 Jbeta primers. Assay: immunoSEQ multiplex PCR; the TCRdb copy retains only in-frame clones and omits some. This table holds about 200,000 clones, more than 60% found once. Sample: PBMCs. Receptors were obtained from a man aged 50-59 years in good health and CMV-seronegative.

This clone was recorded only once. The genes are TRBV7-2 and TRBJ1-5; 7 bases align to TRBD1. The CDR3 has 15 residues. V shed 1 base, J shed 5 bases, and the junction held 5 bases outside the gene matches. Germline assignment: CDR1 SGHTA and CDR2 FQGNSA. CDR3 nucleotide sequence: TGTGCCAGCAGCTTAGATGGGACAGAGGATCAGCCCCAGCATTTT. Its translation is CASSLDGTEDQPQHF.

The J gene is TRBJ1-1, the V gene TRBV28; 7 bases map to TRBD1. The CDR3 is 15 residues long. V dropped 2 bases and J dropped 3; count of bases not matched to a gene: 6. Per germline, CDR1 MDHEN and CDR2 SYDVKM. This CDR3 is CASSLGDRPYTEAFF. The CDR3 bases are TGTGCCAGCAGTTTAGGGGACAGACCATACACTGAAGCTTTCTTT.

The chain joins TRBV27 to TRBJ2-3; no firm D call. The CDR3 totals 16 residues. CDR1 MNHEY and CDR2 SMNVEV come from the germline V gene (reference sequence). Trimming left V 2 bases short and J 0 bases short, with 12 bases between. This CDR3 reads CASSLESFTSTDTQYF. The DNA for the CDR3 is TGTGCCAGCAGTTTAGAATCTTTTACTAGCACAGATACGCAGTATTTT.

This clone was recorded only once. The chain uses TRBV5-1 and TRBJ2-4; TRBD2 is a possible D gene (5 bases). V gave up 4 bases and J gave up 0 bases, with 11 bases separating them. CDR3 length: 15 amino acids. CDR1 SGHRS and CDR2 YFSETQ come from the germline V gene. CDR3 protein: CASSALAGAKNIQYF. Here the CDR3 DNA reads TGCGCCAGCAGCGCCCTGGCGGGAGCCAAAAACATTCAGTACTTC. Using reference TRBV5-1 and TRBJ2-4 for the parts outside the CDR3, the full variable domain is KAGVTQTPRYLIKTRGQQVTLSCSPISGHRSVSWYQQTPGQGLQFLFEYFSETQRNKGNFPGRFSGRQFSNSRSEMNVSTLELGDSALYLCASSALAGAKNIQYFGAGTRLSVL.